The following is a T cell receptor (beta chain) sequence with its context. This clonotype was seen only a few times. There is no known antigen for this receptor. No qualities accompany the bases; no much larger clone lies one base away. Data came from an Illumina NovaSeq 6000. TCR cDNA was made using 5'RACE template switching, a step that added a universal primer site and unique molecular identifiers. Priming for cDNA synthesis came from both the TCR alpha and TCR beta constant segments. Two PCR steps were used to amplify libraries, with sample barcodes and sequencing adapters being added in the second step. Sequencing of the libraries was done on either Illumina HiSeq 2500 (2x100 bp) or NovaSeq (2x150 bp). Per the source publication's procedure: MIGEC handled demultiplexing of reads and collapsing into UMI consensus sequences, while MiXCR performed V(D)J alignment. Using edgeR on replicate PBMC samples, clonotypes were called vaccine-responding if FDR was below 0.01 and the log2 fold change was above 5 up to day 15. Each bulk clonotype received a CD4 or CD8 identity based on whether the sequenced CD4 or CD8 repertoire contained that clonotype at higher abundance. The public reads were quality trimmed at Q25 with fastp and then assembled into clones with MiXCR by TCRdb, keeping productive beta chains. Rows are combined by CDR3 protein, so each entry shows the most common genes and DNA. TCRdb's processing, not the authors', yielded these V and J calls. This sample has 400,000 to 450,000 distinct CDR3 sequences in its table, and around 19% of those were observed once. 15% to 20% of the sample is taken by the ten largest.

The sample is drawn from a study of T cells after yellow fever vaccination (dated by TCRdb to the late 2010s). Turning to the overall study: The SMART-Seq v4 Ultra Low Input RNA kit was used to prepare libraries from fractions with low cell numbers. To follow T-cell clones before and after primary and booster YFV17D yellow fever vaccination, bulk TCR alpha and beta repertoires were sequenced over time. Two healthy male donors, one aged 18 to 30 and one aged 30 to 40 years, were included in the cohort. Blood was drawn at multiple timepoints before and after primary and secondary immunization, with bulk PBMC replicates and cell subsets isolated. The paper's findings and limits, for the study overall: The study included only a couple of donors, which limits how far the findings can be generalized. A small share of clonotypes occurred in both CD4 and CD8 compartments, likely arising from convergent recombination. Because abundant contaminating clonotypes from the bulk population could be contained in FACS-sorted repertoires, computational filtering was required. After the booster, most of the clones that had expanded following primary vaccination were detected again (approximately 96% of CD4 and roughly nine tenths of CD8), which suggests that memory was broadly maintained. Compared with the primary T-cell response, the secondary T-cell response was faster but weaker, reaching its peak on day 5 rather than on day 15.

The treatment or condition label for this specimen denotes: live attenuated yellow fever vaccine strain. Two biological replicates of bulk PBMCs were collected at each blood-draw timepoint. A standard Ficoll-Paque protocol was used to isolate PBMCs from peripheral blood. TriZol was used to extract RNA from bulk PBMCs, CD4 and CD8 fractions, and dextramer-positive and dextramer-negative fractions. Per the germline V gene, SGDLS is the CDR1 and YYNGEE is the CDR2. The CDR3 sequence holds 15 residues, the cysteine and phenylalanine included. Of all the DNA, just the CDR3 is kept, 45 bases in frame from base 1. The V end loses 0 bases and the J end loses 7 bases, and a stretch of 16 bases separates them.

This sequence originates from a young man who received the YFV17D yellow fever vaccine. Material: PBMCs, obtained before the yellow fever booster vaccination. The chain is assembled from TRBV9 and TRBJ1-2; TRBD1 could be the D gene, as 5 bases match. In nucleotide form, the sequence is TGTGCCAGCAGCGTAGAGCGGGAGGGGTTCGGTGGCTACACCTTC. Its product reads: CASSVEREGFGGYTF.